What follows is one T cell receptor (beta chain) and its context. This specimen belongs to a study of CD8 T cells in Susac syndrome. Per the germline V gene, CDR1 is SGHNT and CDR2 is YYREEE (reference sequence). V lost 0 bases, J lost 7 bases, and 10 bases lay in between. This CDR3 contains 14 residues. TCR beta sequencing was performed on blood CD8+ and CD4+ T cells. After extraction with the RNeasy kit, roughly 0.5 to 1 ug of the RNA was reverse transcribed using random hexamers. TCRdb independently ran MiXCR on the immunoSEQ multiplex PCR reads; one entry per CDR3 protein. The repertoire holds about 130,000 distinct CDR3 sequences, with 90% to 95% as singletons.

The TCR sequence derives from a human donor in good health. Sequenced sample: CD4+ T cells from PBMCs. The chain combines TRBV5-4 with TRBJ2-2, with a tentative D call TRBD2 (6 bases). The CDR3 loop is CASSLAGVGGELFF. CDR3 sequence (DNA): TGTGCCAGCAGCTTGGCGGGAGTGGGCGGGGAGCTGTTTTTT.